This is a list of T cell receptor beta chains from one sample in a study of cytomegalovirus exposure and HLA in healthy donors. TCRdb's table, derived via immunoSEQ multiplex PCR, lists solely in-frame clones and lacks some. Of about 170,000 clones listed, less than 85% were seen once; the top ten hold less than 2%. Sequencing used PBMCs. These receptors were collected from a male donor in good health and CMV-seronegative. Both conserved end residues are part of each CDR3. The D gene is left open where the match is weak. Clone size is stated in some rows and not others, as once, few, many or a class when expanded.

d_call clone_size j_call v_call cdr3_nt cdr3_aa
TRBD1 - TRBJ2-7 TRBV27 TGTGCCAGCAGTTTCCGGGACAGGGAAGGGGTGCAGTACTTC CASSFRDREGVQYF
TRBD2 - TRBJ2-1 TRBV5-1 TGCGCCAGCAGCTTACCGACTAGCCTCAATGAGCAGTTCTTC CASSLPTSLNEQFF
- - TRBJ1-5 TRBV9 TGTGCCAGCAGCGTCCTGGACTCCAATCAGCCCCAGCATTTT CASSVLDSNQPQHF
- - TRBJ1-2 TRBV25-1 TGTGCCAGCAGTGAATTGGAGTTTGGATCCTATGGCTACACCTTC CASSELEFGSYGYTF
- - TRBJ1-1 TRBV7-8 TGTGCCAGCAGCCCCCCGCGGGGTTACACTGAAGCTTTCTTT CASSPPRGYTEAFF
- once TRBJ2-2 TRBV9 TGTGCCAGCGGAAGTCTGGGGGCGGTGAGCACCGGGGAGCTGTTTTTT CASGSLGAVSTGELFF
- - TRBJ2-5 TRBV25-1 TGTGCCAGCAGTGCTACGGCCATGACGGGAGAGACCCAGTACTTC CASSATAMTGETQYF
TRBD1 once TRBJ1-2 TRBV4-1 TGCGCCAGCAGAGACCGGACAGGCCATTATGGCTACACCTTC CASRDRTGHYGYTF
TRBD1 - TRBJ1-5 TRBV6-1 TGTGCCAGCAGTGGTGTCCGGGACAGGGTTCATCAGCCCCAGCATTTT CASSGVRDRVHQPQHF
TRBD1 - TRBJ2-7 TRBV27 TGTGCCAGCAGTTACAGGGGCCGTGGCGAGCAGTACTTC CASSYRGRGEQYF
TRBD1 - TRBJ2-2 TRBV10-1 TGCGCCAGCAGATCCGGGACAGGGGAGGCCGGGGAGCTGTTTTTT CASRSGTGEAGELFF
- - TRBJ1-3 TRBV27 TGTGCCAGTTCGCGGCGCTCTGGAAACACCATATATTTT CASSRRSGNTIYF
- - TRBJ1-2 TRBV15 TGTGCCACCAGCAGATTAGATGGCTACACCTTC CATSRLDGYTF
- few TRBJ1-2 TRBV4-1 TGCGCCAGCAGCCAAGACGGCGGGTCCGACTATGGCTACACCTTC CASSQDGGSDYGYTF
TRBD1 - TRBJ2-1 TRBV27 TGTGCCAGCAGTGGAACAGGGGTTGGGTTTTTCTTC CASSGTGVGFFF
- - TRBJ1-6 TRBV11-2 TGTGCCAGCTCCTTTTGGGCGGGAGAGTCACCCCTCCACTTT CASSFWAGESPLHF
- - TRBJ1-5 TRBV30 TGTGCCACCGCTGGAAGGGGAAATCAGCCCCAGCATTTT CATAGRGNQPQHF
- - TRBJ1-1 TRBV29-1 TGCAGCGTTGCAAGGGGGGGAATGAACACTGAAGCTTTCTTT CSVARGGMNTEAFF
TRBD2 - TRBJ2-1 TRBV27 TGTGCCAGCTCCGGGACTAGTAACCACAATGAGCAGTTCTTC CASSGTSNHNEQFF
- - TRBJ1-1 TRBV27 TGTGCCAGCAGTTTGAGCACTCGGGGCACTGAAGCTTTCTTT CASSLSTRGTEAFF
TRBD1 - TRBJ1-3 TRBV29-1 TGCAGCGGACAGGGGGCTGGAAACACCATATATTTT CSGQGAGNTIYF
TRBD1 - TRBJ2-4 TRBV7-9 TGTGCCAGCAGTCACGACCGGGACAGGGTATGGTACTTC CASSHDRDRVWYF
TRBD1 - TRBJ1-2 TRBV5-1 TGCGCCAGCAGCACCGGACAGGGACCGTATGGCTACACCTTC CASSTGQGPYGYTF
- - TRBJ1-4 TRBV9 TGTGCCAGCAGCGCGGGGGAACGCGAAAAACTGTTTTTT CASSAGEREKLFF
- - TRBJ2-3 TRBV27 TGTGCCAGCAGTCCCAACTTGCGTACGCAGTATTTT CASSPNLRTQYF
TRBD1 - TRBJ2-7 TRBV29-1 TGCAGCGTTTGTGACAGGGGGGGGCTCGAGCAGTACTTC CSVCDRGGLEQYF
TRBD1 - TRBJ2-7 TRBV27 TGTGCCAGCAGCCTTGCCCGGGACAGGAGATCCTACGAGCAGTACTTC CASSLARDRRSYEQYF
- - TRBJ2-3 TRBV9 TGTGCCAGCAGCGTAGGGGGCCCCCGCACAGATACGCAGTATTTT CASSVGGPRTDTQYF
- - TRBJ2-1 TRBV9 TGTGCCAGCAGCGTAGCCACGGGCGGGTGGGGCTACAATGAGCAGTTCTTC CASSVATGGWGYNEQFF
- - TRBJ2-3 TRBV7-8 TGTGCCAGCAGCTTAAAGATAGCGTCTAGCACAGATACGCAGTATTTT CASSLKIASSTDTQYF
- - TRBJ2-7 TRBV2 TGTGCCAGCAGGGCCCAAGAGCGGAGCTCCTACGAGCAGTACTTC CASRAQERSSYEQYF
- - TRBJ2-7 TRBV9 TGTGCCAGCAGCCCCGGGGGGCTTTCCTACGAGCAGTACTTC CASSPGGLSYEQYF
TRBD2 few TRBJ2-1 TRBV10-3 TGTGCCATCGCGACTAGCGGAAGCTCCTACAATGAGCAGTTCTTC CAIATSGSSYNEQFF
TRBD1 - TRBJ1-2 TRBV12-5 TGTGCTAGTGGTTTGAGCACAGGGACAGCTAACTATGGCTACACCTTC CASGLSTGTANYGYTF
- - TRBJ2-7 TRBV2 TGTGCCAGCAGTGGGCCCGGGCGGGGCGACTACGAGCAGTACTTC CASSGPGRGDYEQYF
TRBD2 - TRBJ2-1 TRBV4-2 TGTGCCAGCAGCCAAGATGGCGGGAGTTGGAATGAGCAGTTCTTC CASSQDGGSWNEQFF
- few TRBJ2-5 TRBV7-3 TGTGCCAGCAGCTTGCAGGGGGAGGCCCAAGAGACCCAGTACTTC CASSLQGEAQETQYF
- - TRBJ2-1 TRBV14 TGTGCCAGCAGCAGTCGAGGGACTGGGTACTGGAATGAGCAGTTCTTC CASSSRGTGYWNEQFF
TRBD2 - TRBJ2-5 TRBV5-5 TGTGCCAGCAGCCCGGGCTTTCTGTTGTCCGGGGGGAAGACCCAGTACTTC CASSPGFLLSGGKTQYF
- - TRBJ2-7 TRBV6-1 TGTGCCAGTTGGAGGGGAGGTAACGAGCAGTACTTC CASWRGGNEQYF
TRBD2 - TRBJ2-5 TRBV5-8 TGTGCCAGCAGCTTCCCCCTTCGAGCGGGAGGGCTAGAGACCCAGTACTTC CASSFPLRAGGLETQYF
TRBD1 - TRBJ2-7 TRBV18 TGTGCCAGCTCACGAACCACAGTAGTGACAGGGACCTACGAGCAGTACTTC CASSRTTVVTGTYEQYF
TRBD1 - TRBJ1-5 TRBV7-9 TGTGCCAGCAGGTTTATACACAGGGGGTTAGTTTTGTATCAGCCCCAGCATTTT CASRFIHRGLVLYQPQHF
- - TRBJ2-7 TRBV6-1 TGTGCCAGCAGTGAAGTCGGGGGCGAGCAGTACTTC CASSEVGGEQYF
TRBD1 - TRBJ1-2 TRBV7-3 TGTGCCAGCAGCTCGCGGACAGGAGAGGGCTACACCTTC CASSSRTGEGYTF